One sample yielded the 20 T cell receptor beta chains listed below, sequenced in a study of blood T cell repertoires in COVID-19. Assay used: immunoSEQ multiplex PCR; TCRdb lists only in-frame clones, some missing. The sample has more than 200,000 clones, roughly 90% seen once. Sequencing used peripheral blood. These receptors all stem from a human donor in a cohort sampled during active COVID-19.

CDR3 residues: CASSFGGTHYGYTF. CDR3 coding DNA: TGCGCCAGCAGCTTTGGGGGGACCCACTATGGCTACACCTTC. The chain is built from TRBV5-1 and TRBJ1-2, with D possibly being TRBD1 (5 bases). Germline CDR1 reads SGHRS; CDR2 reads YFSETQ. CDR3 length: 14 residues. Trimming removed 2 bases from V and 3 bases from J, with 11 bases in between.

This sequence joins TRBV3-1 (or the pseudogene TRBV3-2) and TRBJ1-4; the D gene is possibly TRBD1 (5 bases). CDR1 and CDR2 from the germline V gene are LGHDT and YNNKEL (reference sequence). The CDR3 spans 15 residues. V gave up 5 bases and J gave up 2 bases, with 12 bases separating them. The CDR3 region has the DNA TGTGCCAGCAGCTACCGCGGGGGGACTAATGAAAAACTGTTTTTT. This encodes CASSYRGGTNEKLFF.

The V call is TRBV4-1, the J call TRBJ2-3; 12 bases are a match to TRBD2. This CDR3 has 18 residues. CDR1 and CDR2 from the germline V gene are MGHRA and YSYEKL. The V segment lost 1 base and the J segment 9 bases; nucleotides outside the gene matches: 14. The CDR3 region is CASSQVGMASGGAVTQYF. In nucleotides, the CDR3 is TGCGCCAGCAGCCAAGTGGGTATGGCTAGCGGGGGGGCTGTGACGCAGTATTTT.

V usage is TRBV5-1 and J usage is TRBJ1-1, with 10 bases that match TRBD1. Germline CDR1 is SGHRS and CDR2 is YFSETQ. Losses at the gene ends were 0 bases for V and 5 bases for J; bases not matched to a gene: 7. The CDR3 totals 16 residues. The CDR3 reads CASSLADRGQFTEAFF. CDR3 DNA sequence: TGCGCCAGCAGCTTGGCTGACAGGGGGCAATTTACTGAAGCTTTCTTT. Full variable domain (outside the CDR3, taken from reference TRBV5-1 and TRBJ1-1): KAGVTQTPRYLIKTRGQQVTLSCSPISGHRSVSWYQQTPGQGLQFLFEYFSETQRNKGNFPGRFSGRQFSNSRSEMNVSTLELGDSALYLCASSLADRGQFTEAFFGQGTRLTVV.

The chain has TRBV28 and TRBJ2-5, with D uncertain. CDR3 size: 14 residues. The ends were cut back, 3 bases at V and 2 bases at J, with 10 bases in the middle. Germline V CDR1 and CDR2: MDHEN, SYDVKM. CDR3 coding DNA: TGTGCCAGCAGTTTCCAACGGGTACAAGAGACCCAGTACTTC. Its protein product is CASSFQRVQETQYF.

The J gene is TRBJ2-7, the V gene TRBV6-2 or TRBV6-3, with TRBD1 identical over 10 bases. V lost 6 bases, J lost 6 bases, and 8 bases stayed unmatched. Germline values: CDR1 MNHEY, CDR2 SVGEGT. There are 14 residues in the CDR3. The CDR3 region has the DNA TGTGCCAGCAGCCGGGACAGGGGTAGTCGCGAGCAGTACTTC. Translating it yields CASSRDRGSREQYF.

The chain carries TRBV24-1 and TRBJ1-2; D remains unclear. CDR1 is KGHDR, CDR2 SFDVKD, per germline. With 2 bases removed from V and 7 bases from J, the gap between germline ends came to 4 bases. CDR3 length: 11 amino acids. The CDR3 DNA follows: TGTGCCACCAGTGATTCGGGTGGCTACACCTTC. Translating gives CATSDSGGYTF.

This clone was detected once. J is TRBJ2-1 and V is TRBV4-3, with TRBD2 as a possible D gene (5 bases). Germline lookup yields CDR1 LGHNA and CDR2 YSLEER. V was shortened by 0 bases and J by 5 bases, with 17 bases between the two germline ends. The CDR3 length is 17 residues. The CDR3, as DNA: TGCGCCAGCAGCCAAGACGTTTCTAGCCTCTCTAACAATGAGCAGTTCTTC. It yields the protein CASSQDVSSLSNNEQFF.

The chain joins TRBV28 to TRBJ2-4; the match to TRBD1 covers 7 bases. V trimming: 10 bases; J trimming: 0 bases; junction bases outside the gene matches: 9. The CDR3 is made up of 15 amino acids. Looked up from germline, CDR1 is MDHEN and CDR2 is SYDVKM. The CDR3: CATTGTVLAKNIQYF. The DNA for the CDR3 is TGTGCCACCACCGGGACAGTCCTAGCCAAAAACATTCAGTACTTC.

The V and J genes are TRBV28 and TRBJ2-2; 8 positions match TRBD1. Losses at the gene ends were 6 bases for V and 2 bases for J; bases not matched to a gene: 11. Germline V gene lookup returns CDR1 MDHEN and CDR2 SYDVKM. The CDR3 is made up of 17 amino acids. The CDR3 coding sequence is TGTGCCAGCAGGACGACAGGGGACTCGACAAACACCGGGGAGCTGTTTTTT. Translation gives CASRTTGDSTNTGELFF.

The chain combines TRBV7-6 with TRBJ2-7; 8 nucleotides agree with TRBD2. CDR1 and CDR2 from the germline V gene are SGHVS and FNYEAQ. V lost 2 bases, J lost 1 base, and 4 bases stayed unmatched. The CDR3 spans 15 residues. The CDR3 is CASSLLAGPSYEQYF. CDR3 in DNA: TGTGCCAGCAGCTTATTAGCGGGGCCTTCCTACGAGCAGTACTTC.

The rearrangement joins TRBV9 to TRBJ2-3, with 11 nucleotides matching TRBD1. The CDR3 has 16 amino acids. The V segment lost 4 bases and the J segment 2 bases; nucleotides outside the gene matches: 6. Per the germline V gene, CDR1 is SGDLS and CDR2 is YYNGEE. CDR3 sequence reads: CASSLGQGAFTDTQYF. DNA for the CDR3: TGTGCCAGCAGCTTAGGACAGGGGGCGTTCACAGATACGCAGTATTTT.

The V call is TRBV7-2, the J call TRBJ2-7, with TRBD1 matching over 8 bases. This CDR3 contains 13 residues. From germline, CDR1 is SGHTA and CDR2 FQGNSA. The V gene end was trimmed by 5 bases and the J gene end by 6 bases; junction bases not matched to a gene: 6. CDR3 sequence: CASSPQGVGEQYF. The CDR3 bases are TGTGCCAGCAGCCCACAGGGGGTGGGCGAGCAGTACTTC.

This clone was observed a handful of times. DNA of the CDR3: TGTGCCTGGTTCTTTGACAGGGGTGGAGGCTACACCTTC. Its translation is CAWFFDRGGGYTF. V gene TRBV30 combines with J gene TRBJ1-2; TRBD1 matches at 8 bases. Germline lookup yields CDR1 GTSNPN and CDR2 SVGIG (reference sequence). V shed 5 bases and J 8 bases; nucleotides not matched to a gene: 10. The CDR3 runs 13 residues.

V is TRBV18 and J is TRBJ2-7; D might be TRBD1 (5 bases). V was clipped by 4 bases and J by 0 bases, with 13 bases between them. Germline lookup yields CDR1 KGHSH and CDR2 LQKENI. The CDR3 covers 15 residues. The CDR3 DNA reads TGTGCCAGCTCACTATCGGGCCAGGGCTCCTACGAGCAGTACTTC. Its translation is CASSLSGQGSYEQYF.

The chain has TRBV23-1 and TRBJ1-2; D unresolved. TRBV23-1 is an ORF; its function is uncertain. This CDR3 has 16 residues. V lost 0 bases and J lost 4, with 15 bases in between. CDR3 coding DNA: TGCGCCAGCAGTCAATCGAGGTGGAAGTCTCCCTATGGCTACACCTTC. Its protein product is CASSQSRWKSPYGYTF.

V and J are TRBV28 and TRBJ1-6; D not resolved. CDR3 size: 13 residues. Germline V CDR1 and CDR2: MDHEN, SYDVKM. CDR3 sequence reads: CGSAGTYNSPLHF. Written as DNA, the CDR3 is TGTGGCTCCGCGGGGACCTATAATTCACCCCTCCACTTT.

The CDR3 DNA is TGCGCCAGCAGCCAAGCCGCCGGTGGCGGGACCTCCTACGAGCAGTACTTC. This gives the protein CASSQAAGGGTSYEQYF. The chain uses TRBV4-1 and TRBJ2-7, with D possibly being TRBD2 (6 bases). The CDR3 totals 17 residues. CDR1 MGHRA and CDR2 YSYEKL come from the germline V gene. V was clipped by 1 base and J by 0 bases, with 16 bases between them.

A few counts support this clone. The CDR3, as DNA: TGTGCCAGCGGGGGCCCGGAGACCCAGTACTTC. Translated: CASGGPETQYF. This chain joins TRBV6-6 and TRBJ2-5; D is perhaps TRBD1 (6 bases). This CDR3 is built from 11 residues. Deletions cut 8 bases from V and 5 bases from J, with 9 bases between. Looked up from germline, CDR1 is MNHNY and CDR2 is SVGAGI (reference sequence).

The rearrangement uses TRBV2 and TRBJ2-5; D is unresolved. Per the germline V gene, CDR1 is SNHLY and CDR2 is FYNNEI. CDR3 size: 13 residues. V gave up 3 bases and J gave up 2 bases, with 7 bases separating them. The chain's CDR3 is CASSDGYQETQYF. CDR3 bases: TGTGCCAGCAGTGACGGTTATCAAGAGACCCAGTACTTC. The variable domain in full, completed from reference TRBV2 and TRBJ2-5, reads EPEVTQTPSHQVTQMGQEVILRCVPISNHLYFYWYRQILGQKVEFLVSFYNNEISEKSEIFDDQFSVERPDGSNFTLKIRSTKLEDSAMYFCASSDGYQETQYFGPGTRLLVL.